These 7 T cell receptor beta chains were sequenced from one sample in a study of CD8 T cells in ankylosing spondylitis. TCRdb reanalysed the 5' RACE reads using MiXCR and keeps one entry per CDR3 protein. This sample carries 700,000 to 1,000,000 distinct CDR3 sequences, over 9.5% of them seen once, and the ten largest clones take just over 0.5%. For these TCRs, the target antigens are not known. General study results and limits: One TCR beta motif, made up of under ten highly homologous variants, appeared characteristic of ankylosing spondylitis blood.

The material sequenced was blood, either unsorted or a sorted T cell fraction (not recorded which). These receptors were collected from a male donor with ankylosing spondylitis.

CDR3 in DNA: TGTGCCAGCACTCCTGAACCACTCTCTGGAAACACCATATATTTT. This encodes CASTPEPLSGNTIYF. The chain employs TRBV6-7 and TRBJ1-3; unclear D gene. TRBV6-7 is an ORF, with its function uncertain. CDR3 length: 15 residues. The V end lost 7 bases, the J end lost 0 bases, and 13 bases lay between the germline ends.

The rearrangement joins TRBV4-1 to TRBJ2-2, with 11 positions matching TRBD2. The CDR3 covers 18 residues. Germline CDR1 reads MGHRA; CDR2 reads YSYEKL. The V gene end was trimmed by 4 bases and the J gene end by 6 bases; junction bases not matched to a gene: 13. CDR3 amino acids: CASSPSTSGGIRAGELFF. The CDR3 bases are TGCGCCAGCAGCCCCTCAACTAGCGGGGGAATAAGGGCCGGGGAGCTGTTTTTT.

The chain uses TRBV7-2 and TRBJ1-2, with a weak D call TRBD1 (6 bases). V lost 5 bases and J lost 10, with 20 bases in between. CDR3 length equals 14 residues. The germline gives CDR1 SGHTA, CDR2 FQGNSA. The CDR3 region is CASSPLQGLGSYTF. DNA for the CDR3: TGTGCCAGCAGCCCGTTGCAGGGGCTTGGATCCTACACCTTC.

The chain has TRBV20-1 and TRBJ2-7; D not certain. This CDR3 contains 15 residues. Per the germline V gene, CDR1 is DFQATT and CDR2 is SNEGSKA (reference sequence). Deletions cut 1 base from V and 1 base from J, with 14 bases between. CDR3 DNA sequence: TGCAGTGCTAGAGGGCCTCGGGTTATGTCCTACGAGCAGTACTTC. It encodes CSARGPRVMSYEQYF.

V and J are TRBV20-1 and TRBJ1-1, with D possibly matching TRBD1 (5 bases). V lost 5 bases to trimming and J lost 0 bases, with 16 bases between them. CDR1 and CDR2 (germline): DFQATT, SNEGSKA (reference sequence). This CDR3 is 15 amino acids long. The chain's CDR3 is CSAAETVRMNTEAFF. For the CDR3, the DNA is TGCAGTGCTGCAGAGACAGTCAGAATGAACACTGAAGCTTTCTTT.

The chain couples TRBV20-1 to TRBJ2-3; 8 bases line up with TRBD2. CDR1 is DFQATT and CDR2 is SNEGSKA in the germline V gene (reference sequence). The CDR3 spans 14 residues. Trimming removed 3 bases from V and 4 bases from J; junction bases left unmatched: 6. The CDR3 protein is CSASYGRGSDTQYF. In nucleotides, the CDR3 is TGCAGTGCTAGTTACGGGAGGGGATCAGATACGCAGTATTTT.

This clonotype was found many times. The rearrangement uses TRBV20-1 and TRBJ1-1; D uncertain. V lost 5 bases to trimming and J lost 10 bases, with 17 bases between them. This CDR3 comprises 12 residues. CDR1 is DFQATT, CDR2 SNEGSKA, per germline (reference sequence). The CDR3 region has the DNA TGCAGTGCTCCTATGGGTGGGGTTCGAGCTTTCTTT. The encoded protein is CSAPMGGVRAFF.